This TCR beta chain was identified during a study of blood T cell repertoires in COVID-19. In the source study's methods: Reference gene primer amplification yielded estimated nucleated cell counts. Profiling relied on immunoSEQ multiplex PCR, and the TCRdb table lists in-frame clones only, not all of them. Clone size and V and J calls were adopted from that table, with D and trimming inferred from the DNA. This repertoire shows some 250,000 clones, 80% to 90% found once; its top ten account for approximately 2%. The receptor was derived from a woman in her forties or fifties who had recovered from COVID-19. The material sequenced was PBMCs or T cells enriched from blood (not recorded which).

The DNA for the CDR3 is TGCGCCAGCAGCCAGCCGGGACTAGCGAACCATGAGCAGTTCTTC. Translated, it gives CASSQPGLANHEQFF. The chain links TRBV4-1 to TRBJ2-1; 10 positions match TRBD2. Looked up from germline, CDR1 is MGHRA and CDR2 is YSYEKL. J lost 8 bases, V lost 3 bases, and 7 bases had no gene match. This CDR3 is 15 amino acids long.